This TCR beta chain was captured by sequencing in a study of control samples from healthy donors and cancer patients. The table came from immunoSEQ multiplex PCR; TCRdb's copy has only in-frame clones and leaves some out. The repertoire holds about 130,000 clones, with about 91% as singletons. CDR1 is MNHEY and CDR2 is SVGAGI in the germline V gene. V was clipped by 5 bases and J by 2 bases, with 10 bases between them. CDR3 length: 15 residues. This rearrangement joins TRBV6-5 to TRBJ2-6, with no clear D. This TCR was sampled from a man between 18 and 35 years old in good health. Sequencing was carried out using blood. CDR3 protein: CASSHIRTGANVLTF. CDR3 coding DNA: TGTGCCAGCAGTCATATAAGGACTGGGGCCAACGTCCTGACTTTC.